This is a list of T cell receptor beta chains from one sample in a study of blood T cells in healthy people across ages. TCRdb reprocessed the 5' RACE reads via MiXCR and lists one record per CDR3 protein. The sample includes about 720,000 distinct CDR3 sequences, approximately 21% of them seen just once. The specimen was blood. The source is a man between 70 and 80 years old in good health. Each CDR3 is given with its conserved first and last residue. The D gene is left open where the match is weak. Clone size is not always given. Where it is, it says once, few, many or a class for expanded clones.

d_gene	j_gene	v_gene	abundance	CDR3aa	CDR3nt
NA	TRBJ1-2	TRBV15	NA	CATSRLDRGEYGYTF	TGTGCCACCAGCAGACTGGACAGAGGGGAATATGGCTACACCTTC
NA	TRBJ1-1	TRBV23-1	NA	CASSQIPRRLHTEAFF	TGCGCCAGCAGTCAAATCCCCAGGCGGCTGCACACTGAAGCTTTCTTT
TRBD2	TRBJ2-2	TRBV20-1	NA	CSARTSGGVYTGELFF	TGCAGTGCTCGGACTAGCGGGGGGGTGTACACCGGGGAGCTGTTTTTT
NA	TRBJ2-3	TRBV3-1	many	CASSQAGLEGTQYF	TGTGCCAGCAGCCAAGCTGGTTTGGAGGGAACGCAGTATTTT
NA	TRBJ2-3	TRBV29-1	few	CSATPGGADTQYF	TGCAGCGCTACACCAGGGGGGGCAGATACGCAGTATTTT
TRBD1	TRBJ2-3	TRBV7-6	many	CASSRRTGDVTDTQYF	TGTGCCAGCAGCCGCCGGACAGGGGATGTTACAGATACGCAGTATTTT
TRBD1	TRBJ2-1	TRBV2	NA	CASSDGTGYNEQFF	TGTGCCAGCAGTGATGGGACAGGGTACAATGAGCAGTTCTTC
NA	TRBJ2-5	TRBV7-2	many	CASSPLTGRGETQYF	TGTGCCAGCAGCCCCCTGACGGGACGCGGAGAGACCCAGTACTTC
TRBD2	TRBJ2-1	TRBV4-3	NA	CASSQETSGSSLFF	TGCGCCAGCAGCCAAGAGACTAGCGGGAGTTCTTTGTTCTTC
TRBD2	TRBJ2-5	TRBV7-2	NA	CASSLFAGGETQYF	TGTGCCAGCAGCTTATTTGCGGGAGGAGAGACCCAGTACTTC
NA	TRBJ2-7	TRBV7-7	few	CASSLAPGSYEQYF	TGTGCCAGCAGCTTAGCGCCGGGGTCCTACGAGCAGTACTTC
NA	TRBJ2-7	TRBV5-1	few	CASSLALGQSEDEQYF	TGCGCCAGCAGCTTGGCCCTAGGGCAATCAGAGGACGAGCAGTACTTC
NA	TRBJ1-4	TRBV5-1	NA	CASSWSGLTNEKLFF	TGCGCCAGCAGCTGGTCGGGGTTGACTAATGAAAAACTGTTTTTT
NA	TRBJ1-2	TRBV14	NA	CASSQSFARVGYGYTF	TGTGCCAGCAGCCAAAGTTTCGCCAGGGTCGGTTATGGCTACACCTTC